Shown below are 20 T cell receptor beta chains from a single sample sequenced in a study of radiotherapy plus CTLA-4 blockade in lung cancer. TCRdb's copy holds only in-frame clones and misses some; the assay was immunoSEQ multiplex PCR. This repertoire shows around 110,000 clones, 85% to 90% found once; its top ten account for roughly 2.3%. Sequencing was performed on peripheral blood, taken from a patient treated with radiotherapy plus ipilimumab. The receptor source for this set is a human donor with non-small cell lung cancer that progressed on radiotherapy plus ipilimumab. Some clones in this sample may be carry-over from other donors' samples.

The CDR3 coding sequence is TGTGCCAGCTCACCGGAGGGGACGGCTAACTATGGCTACACCTTC. This translates into CASSPEGTANYGYTF. This chain connects TRBV18 to TRBJ1-2, with D tentatively TRBD1 (5 bases). CDR3 size: 15 residues. Germline CDR1 KGHSH, CDR2 LQKENI. V was clipped by 3 bases and J by 0 bases, with 11 bases between them.

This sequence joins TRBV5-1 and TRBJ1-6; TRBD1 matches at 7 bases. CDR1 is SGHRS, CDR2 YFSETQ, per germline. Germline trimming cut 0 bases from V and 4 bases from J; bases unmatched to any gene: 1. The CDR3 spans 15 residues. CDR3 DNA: TGCGCCAGCAGCTTGGGACAGGGATATAATTCACCCCTCCACTTT. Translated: CASSLGQGYNSPLHF.

DNA of the CDR3: TGTGCCAGCAGCTCTGCGGGACACCACTACGAGCAGTACTTC. Residues: CASSSAGHHYEQYF. The chain recombines TRBV5-4 with TRBJ2-5; either TRBD1 or TRBD2 may fit D (6 bases each). The better agreement between TRBJ2-7 and the DNA end casts doubt on the J call. Germline V gene sequence: CDR1 SGHNT, CDR2 YYREEE (reference sequence). The CDR3 loop spans 14 amino acids.

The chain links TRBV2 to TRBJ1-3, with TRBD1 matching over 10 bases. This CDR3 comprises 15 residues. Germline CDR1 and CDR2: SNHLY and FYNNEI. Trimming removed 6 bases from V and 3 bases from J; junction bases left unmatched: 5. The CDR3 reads CASRRDRGGGNTIYF. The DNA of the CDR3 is TGTGCCAGCAGGAGGGACAGGGGAGGTGGAAACACCATATATTTT.

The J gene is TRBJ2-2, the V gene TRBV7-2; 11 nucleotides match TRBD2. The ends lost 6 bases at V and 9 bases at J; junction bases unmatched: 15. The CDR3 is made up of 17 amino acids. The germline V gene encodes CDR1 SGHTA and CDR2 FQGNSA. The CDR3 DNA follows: TGTGCCAGCAGGGCGTCCTTAGCGGGGGGGCGAGGGAGGGAGCTGTTTTTT. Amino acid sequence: CASRASLAGGRGRELFF.

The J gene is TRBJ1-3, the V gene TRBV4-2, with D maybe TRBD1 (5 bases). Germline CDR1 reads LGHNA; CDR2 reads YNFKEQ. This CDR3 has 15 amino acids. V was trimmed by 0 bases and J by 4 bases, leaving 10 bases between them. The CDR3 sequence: CASSQDETEGNTIYF. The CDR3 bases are TGTGCCAGCAGCCAAGATGAGACAGAGGGAAACACCATATATTTT.

CDR3 loop: CASSIDRGTAEAFF. The CDR3 nucleotides are TGTGCCAGTAGTATAGACAGGGGGACCGCTGAAGCTTTCTTT. This chain links TRBV19 with TRBJ1-1; TRBD1 matches 7 bases. Germline V gene lookup returns CDR1 LNHDA and CDR2 SQIVND (reference sequence). The CDR3 is 14 residues long. After removal of 0 bases from V and 6 bases from J, the junction contained 4 bases not matched to a gene.

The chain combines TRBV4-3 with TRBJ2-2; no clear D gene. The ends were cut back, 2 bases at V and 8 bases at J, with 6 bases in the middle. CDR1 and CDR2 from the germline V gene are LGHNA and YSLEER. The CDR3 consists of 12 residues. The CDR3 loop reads CASSQRSGELFF. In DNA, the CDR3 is TGCGCCAGCAGCCAACGATCGGGGGAGCTGTTTTTT.

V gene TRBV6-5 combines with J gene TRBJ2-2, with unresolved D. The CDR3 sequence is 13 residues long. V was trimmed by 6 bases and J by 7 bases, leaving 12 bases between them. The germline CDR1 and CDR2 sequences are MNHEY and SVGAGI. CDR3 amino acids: CASSRTLGGELFF. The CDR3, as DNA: TGTGCCAGCAGCAGGACCTTAGGCGGGGAGCTGTTTTTT.

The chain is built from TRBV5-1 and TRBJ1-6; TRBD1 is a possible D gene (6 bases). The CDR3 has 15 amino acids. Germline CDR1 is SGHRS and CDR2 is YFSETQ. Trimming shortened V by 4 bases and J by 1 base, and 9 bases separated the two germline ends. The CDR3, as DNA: TGCGCCAGCAGCCCCGGACAGTCCTATAATTCACCCCTCCACTTT. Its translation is CASSPGQSYNSPLHF.

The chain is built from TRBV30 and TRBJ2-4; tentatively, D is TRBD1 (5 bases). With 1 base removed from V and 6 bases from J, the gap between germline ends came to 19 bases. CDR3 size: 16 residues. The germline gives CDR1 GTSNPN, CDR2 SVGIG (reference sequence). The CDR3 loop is CAWSDPLKGSRNIQYF. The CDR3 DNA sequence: TGTGCCTGGAGTGACCCCCTCAAGGGGTCAAGAAACATTCAGTACTTC.

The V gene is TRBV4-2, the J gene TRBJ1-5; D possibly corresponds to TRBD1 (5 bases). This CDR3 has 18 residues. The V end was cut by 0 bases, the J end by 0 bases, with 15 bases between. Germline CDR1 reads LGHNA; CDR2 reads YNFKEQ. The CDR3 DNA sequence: TGTGCCAGCAGCCAAGAGCTAGCACAGGCATATAGCAATCAGCCCCAGCATTTT. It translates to CASSQELAQAYSNQPQHF.

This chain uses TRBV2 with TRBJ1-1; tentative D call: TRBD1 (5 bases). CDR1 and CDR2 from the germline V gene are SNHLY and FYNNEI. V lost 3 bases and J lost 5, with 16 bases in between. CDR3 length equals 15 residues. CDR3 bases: TGTGCCAGCAGTGATGATGCGGGCGGGGGGACTGAAGCTTTCTTT. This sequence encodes CASSDDAGGGTEAFF.

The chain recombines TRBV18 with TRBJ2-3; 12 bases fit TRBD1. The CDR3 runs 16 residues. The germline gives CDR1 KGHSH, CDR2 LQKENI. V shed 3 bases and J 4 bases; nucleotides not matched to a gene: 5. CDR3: CASSPMGQGAADTQYF. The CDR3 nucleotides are TGTGCCAGCTCACCCATGGGACAGGGGGCCGCAGATACGCAGTATTTT.

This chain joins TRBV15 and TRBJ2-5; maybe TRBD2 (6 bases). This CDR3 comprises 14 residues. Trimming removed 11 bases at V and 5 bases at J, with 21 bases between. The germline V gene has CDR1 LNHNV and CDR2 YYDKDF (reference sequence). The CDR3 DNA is TGTGCCGCAGGCCGACTAGACAAGCTCGAGACCCAGTACTTC. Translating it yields CAAGRLDKLETQYF.

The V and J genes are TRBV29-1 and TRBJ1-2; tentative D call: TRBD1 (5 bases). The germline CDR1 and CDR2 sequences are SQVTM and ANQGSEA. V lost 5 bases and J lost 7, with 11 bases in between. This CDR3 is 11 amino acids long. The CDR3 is CSVFGGGGYTF. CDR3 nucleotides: TGCAGCGTTTTCGGGGGAGGTGGCTACACCTTC.

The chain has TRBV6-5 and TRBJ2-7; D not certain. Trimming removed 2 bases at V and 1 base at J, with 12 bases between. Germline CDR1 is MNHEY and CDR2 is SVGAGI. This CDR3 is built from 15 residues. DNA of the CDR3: TGTGCCAGCAGTTACCAAGCCGATAGATCCTACGAGCAGTACTTC. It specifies CASSYQADRSYEQYF.

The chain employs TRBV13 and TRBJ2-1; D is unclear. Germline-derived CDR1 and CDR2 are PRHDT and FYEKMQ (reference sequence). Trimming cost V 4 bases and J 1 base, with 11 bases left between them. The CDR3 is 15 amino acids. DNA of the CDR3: TGTGCCAGCAGCTCCCCCCGAGGTTCCTACAATGAGCAGTTCTTC. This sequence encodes CASSSPRGSYNEQFF.

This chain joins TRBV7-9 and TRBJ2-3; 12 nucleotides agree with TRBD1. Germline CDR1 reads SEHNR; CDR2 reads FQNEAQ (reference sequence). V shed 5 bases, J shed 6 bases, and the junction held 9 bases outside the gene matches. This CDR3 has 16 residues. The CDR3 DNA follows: TGTGCCAGCAGCCAGGGGACAGGGGGCGAGGTGGATACGCAGTATTTT. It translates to CASSQGTGGEVDTQYF.

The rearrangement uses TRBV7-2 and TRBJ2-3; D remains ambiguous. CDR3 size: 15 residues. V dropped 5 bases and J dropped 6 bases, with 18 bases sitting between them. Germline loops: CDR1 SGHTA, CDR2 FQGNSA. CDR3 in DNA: TGTGCCAGCAGCCCTAGTGGTCAGCTGTTTGATACGCAGTATTTT. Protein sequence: CASSPSGQLFDTQYF.